Following are 16 T cell receptor beta chains from one sample sequenced in a study of T cell repertoires and Cas9 in healthy adults. Clones were read by immunoSEQ multiplex PCR, and TCRdb kept only the in-frame ones, dropping some. The sample includes 20,000 to 25,000 clones, 85% to 95% of them seen just once. The sequenced sample consisted of CD4+ effector T cells (CD127+, CD25-, CD137-, CD154-) from PBMCs; culture status not recorded. Receptors originate from a human donor in good health.

The chain recombines TRBV4-3 with TRBJ1-1; TRBD1 is a possible D gene (5 bases). The CDR3 totals 14 residues. Germline CDR1 reads LGHNA; CDR2 reads YSLEER. Trimming cost V 4 bases and J 5 bases, with 14 bases left between them. The CDR3 sequence: CASSRTWEGTEAFF. The CDR3 nucleotides read TGCGCCAGCAGCCGAACATGGGAGGGGACTGAAGCTTTCTTT.

This chain joins TRBV7-3 and TRBJ2-1; TRBD1 or TRBD2 may be the D gene (5 bases each). CDR3 size: 14 residues. The V gene lost 3 bases and the J gene lost 9 bases, with 15 bases spanning the gap. The germline gives CDR1 SGHTA, CDR2 FQGTGA. The CDR3 loop reads CASSFGARAGEQFF. The CDR3 bases are TGTGCCAGCAGCTTCGGGGCCCGGGCGGGTGAGCAGTTCTTC.

This clone was counted between two and nine times. The J gene is TRBJ2-3, the V gene TRBV10-3, with D tentatively TRBD1 (6 bases). Trimming removed 11 bases from V and 2 bases from J, with 14 bases in between. The germline V gene has CDR1 ENHRY and CDR2 SYGVKD. The CDR3 is 13 amino acids. The CDR3 loop reads CASGEGVTDTQYF. CDR3 coding DNA: TGTGCCTCAGGGGAAGGAGTCACAGATACGCAGTATTTT.

The J gene is TRBJ1-2, the V gene TRBV6-1; maybe TRBD1 (5 bases). Germline CDR1 MNHNS, CDR2 SASEGT. Trimming removed 8 bases at V and 6 bases at J, with 16 bases between. The CDR3 is made up of 13 amino acids. The CDR3 here is CASGSGTSNGYTF. In DNA, the CDR3 is TGTGCCAGCGGTTCGGGGACTTCGAATGGCTACACCTTC.

The rearrangement uses TRBV7-2 and TRBJ1-1; TRBD1 matches 8 bases. This CDR3 has 15 amino acids. Germline-derived CDR1 and CDR2 are SGHTA and FQGNSA. Trimming cost V 4 bases and J 2 bases; bases outside gene matches: 6. CDR3 residues: CASSWAGGRNTEAFF. The CDR3 region has the DNA TGTGCCAGCAGCTGGGCAGGGGGCCGCAACACTGAAGCTTTCTTT. The whole variable domain, remainder taken from reference TRBV7-2 and TRBJ1-1, is GAGVSQSPSNKVTEKGKDVELRCDPISGHTALYWYRQSLGQGLEFLIYFQGNSAPDKSGLPSDRFSAERTGGSVSTLTIQRTQQEDSAVYLCASSWAGGRNTEAFFGQGTRLTVV.

The rearrangement joins TRBV7-4 to TRBJ2-1; maybe TRBD2 (7 bases). The CDR3 contains 17 residues. Germline V gives CDR1 SGHVT, CDR2 SQSDAQ. The V end lost 0 bases, the J end lost 3 bases, and 15 bases lay between the germline ends. The CDR3 spells CASSLAGGLLFYNEQFF. DNA of the CDR3: TGTGCCAGCAGCTTAGCGGGGGGGCTCCTCTTCTACAATGAGCAGTTCTTC.

The rearrangement uses TRBV21-1 and TRBJ1-1. TRBV21-1 is given as a pseudogene. The length of the CDR3 is 14 residues. In DNA, the CDR3 is TGTGCCAGCTCGGGTTTGTACTTAAACACTGAAGCTTTCTTT. Protein: CASSGLYLNTEAFF.

The rearrangement joins TRBV7-8 to TRBJ2-2, with TRBD1 identical over 7 bases. Germline CDR1 and CDR2: SGHVS and FQNEAQ. Trimming cost V 3 bases and J 4 bases; bases outside gene matches: 20. The CDR3 contains 20 residues. The CDR3 region has the DNA TGTGCCAGCAGCTTTAGGATTATCCGTACAGGGGTCCATCTCACCGGGGAGCTGTTTTTT. Its protein product is CASSFRIIRTGVHLTGELFF.

The rearrangement links TRBV6-7 to TRBJ2-3; 11 bases line up with TRBD1. TRBV6-7 is assigned to the ORF class and has an uncertain function. The CDR3 has 19 amino acids. J gave up 0 bases and V 4 bases, and 12 bases lay outside the gene matches. The CDR3: CASSLGQGGVRSSTDTQYF. The DNA for the CDR3 is TGTGCCAGCAGTTTGGGACAGGGGGGCGTTCGAAGCAGCACAGATACGCAGTATTTT.

This clone was picked up one time. V gene TRBV19 combines with J gene TRBJ2-2, with 9 bases matching TRBD1. The CDR3 covers 13 residues. The germline gives CDR1 LNHDA, CDR2 SQIVND (reference sequence). V shed 7 bases and J 4 bases; nucleotides not matched to a gene: 1. Here the CDR3 DNA reads TGTGCCAGTAAGACAGGGGGCACCGGGGAGCTGTTTTTT. Its translation is CASKTGGTGELFF. The full variable domain, its missing parts supplied by reference TRBV19 and TRBJ2-2, is DGGITQSPKYLFRKEGQNVTLSCEQNLNHDAMYWYRQDPGQGLRLIYYSQIVNDFQKGDIAEGYSVSREKKESFPLTVTSAQKNPTAFYLCASKTGGTGELFFGEGSRLTVL.

The CDR3 region is CAISEYNEQFF. The CDR3 region has the DNA TGTGCCATCAGTGAATACAATGAGCAGTTCTTC. The chain combines TRBV10-3 with TRBJ2-1; no reliable D call. Germline V gives CDR1 ENHRY, CDR2 SYGVKD. V was pared by 3 bases and J by 4 bases, with 1 base between. The CDR3 is 11 residues long.

The chain has TRBV4-1 and TRBJ2-6; D is undetermined. CDR1 and CDR2 from the germline V gene are MGHRA and YSYEKL. The CDR3 extends over 17 amino acids. Deletions cut 0 bases from V and 0 bases from J, with 9 bases between. Here the CDR3 reads CASSQERGGSGANVLTF. Here the CDR3 DNA reads TGCGCCAGCAGCCAAGAACGTGGCGGCTCTGGGGCCAACGTCCTGACTTTC.

V usage is TRBV6-4 and J usage is TRBJ2-3; TRBD2 matches at 11 bases. The germline gives CDR1 MRHNA, CDR2 SNTAGT. The CDR3 is 15 residues long. V shed 6 bases and J 4 bases; nucleotides not matched to a gene: 6. The CDR3 region has the DNA TGTGCCAGCAGCCTTAGCGGGGGGGCCGCAGATACGCAGTATTTT. It translates to CASSLSGGAADTQYF.

The gene calls are TRBV7-2 and TRBJ1-4; TRBD1 is a possible D gene (5 bases). The length of the CDR3 is 14 residues. The V and J ends lost 3 bases and 11 bases respectively, with 16 bases between them. Germline lookup yields CDR1 SGHTA and CDR2 FQGNSA. The CDR3 nucleotides read TGTGCCAGCAGCTTGGGGGGGTCAATGAGGAAACTGTTTTTT. It translates to CASSLGGSMRKLFF.

This chain joins TRBV4-3 and TRBJ1-5, with 8 bases fitting TRBD1. The germline V gene encodes CDR1 LGHNA and CDR2 YSLEER. The junction had 3 bases not matched to a gene; V was cut back by 4 bases and J by 7 bases. This CDR3 has 13 residues. CDR3 region: CASSRDRGQPQHF. The CDR3 nucleotides are TGCGCCAGCAGCCGCGACAGGGGCCAGCCCCAGCATTTT.

This clone was detected only once. The same CDR3 arises from other DNA sequences in this sample as well. The V call is TRBV6-4, the J call TRBJ1-1; 10 bases are a match to TRBD1. CDR1 is MRHNA, CDR2 SNTAGT, per germline. This CDR3 region has 13 residues. The trim removed 4 bases at V and 5 bases at J, leaving 1 base unmatched. The CDR3 is CASSVDRGTEAFF. The CDR3 DNA sequence: TGTGCCAGCAGTGTGGACAGGGGGACTGAAGCTTTCTTT.